One sample yielded the 3 T cell receptor beta chains listed below, sequenced in a study of blood T cell repertoires in COVID-19. This table comes from immunoSEQ multiplex PCR, and its TCRdb copy is limited to in-frame clones, with some not included. The sample contains 50,000 to 75,000 clones, about 88% of which appear only once. The specimen was peripheral blood. The receptor set was obtained from an elderly man in a cohort sampled during active COVID-19.

In its sample, this clone was seen a few times. J is TRBJ2-5 and V is TRBV5-1, with 7 bases identical to TRBD1. The length of the CDR3 is 14 residues. Trimming at V came to 4 bases and at J to 3 bases, leaving 6 bases not matched to a gene. The germline CDR1 and CDR2 sequences are SGHRS and YFSETQ. CDR3: CASSHGDREETQYF. The CDR3 DNA reads TGCGCCAGCAGCCACGGGGACAGAGAAGAGACCCAGTACTTC.

This clone occurred a few times. This sequence joins TRBV6-5 and TRBJ1-5, with TRBD1 matching 9 bases. This CDR3 spans 14 amino acids. J gave up 6 bases and V 6 bases, and 6 bases lay outside the gene matches. Per germline, CDR1 MNHEY and CDR2 SVGAGI. The chain's CDR3 is CASRTGTGIQPQHF. In DNA form, the CDR3 reads TGTGCCAGCAGGACCGGGACAGGGATTCAGCCCCAGCATTTT.

The V and J genes are TRBV29-1 and TRBJ1-1; possible D gene TRBD1, 6 bases. Germline V gene lookup returns CDR1 SQVTM and CDR2 ANQGSEA. Trimming cost V 7 bases and J 0 bases, with 12 bases left between them. This CDR3 spans 13 amino acids. CDR3 DNA: TGCAGCGGAAACAGGGACATGAACACTGAAGCTTTCTTT. Translation: CSGNRDMNTEAFF.